This TCR beta chain was sequenced during a study of T-cell reconstitution after alpha-beta-depleted transplantation in children. This clonotype was counted only a few times. Germline values: CDR1 LGHNA, CDR2 YSLEER. The CDR3 loop spans 16 amino acids. Between the trimmed V and J ends, which lost 1 base and 0 bases, there was a span of 13 bases. Using unique molecular identifiers, the investigators prepared the TCRbeta library. TCRdb passed the PCR reads through MiXCR, listing each CDR3 protein once. The sample holds nearly 350,000 distinct CDR3 sequences; 16% are singletons and the top ten take about 41%.

The sample was PBMCs, mostly from graft donor cells, taken 360 days after TCRalphabeta/CD19-depleted stem cell transplant. The source is a male patient aged 2-15 years who had a stem cell transplant for acute lymphoblastic leukemia, so the T cells may come from the graft donor. The genes are TRBV4-3 and TRBJ2-7; D might be TRBD1 (6 bases). CDR3 coding DNA: TGCGCCAGCAGCCAAGGATCGGGACATCACTCCTACGAGCAGTACTTC. This encodes CASSQGSGHHSYEQYF.